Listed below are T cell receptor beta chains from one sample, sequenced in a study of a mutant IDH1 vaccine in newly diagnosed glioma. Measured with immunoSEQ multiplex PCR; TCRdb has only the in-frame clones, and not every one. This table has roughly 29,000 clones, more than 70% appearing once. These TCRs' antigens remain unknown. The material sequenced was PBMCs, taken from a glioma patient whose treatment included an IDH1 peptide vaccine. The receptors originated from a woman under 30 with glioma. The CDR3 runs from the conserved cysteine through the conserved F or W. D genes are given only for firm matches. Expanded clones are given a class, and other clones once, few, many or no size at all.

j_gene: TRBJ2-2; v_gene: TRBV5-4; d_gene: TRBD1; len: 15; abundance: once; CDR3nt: TGTGCCAGCAGCTTCTCGGACAGGGGGACCGGGGAGCTGTTTTTT; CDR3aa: CASSFSDRGTGELFF
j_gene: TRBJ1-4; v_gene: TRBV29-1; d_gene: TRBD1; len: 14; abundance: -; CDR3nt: TGCAGCGTTTGCCCGGGACAGGGAAATGAAAAACTGTTTTTT; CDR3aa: CSVCPGQGNEKLFF
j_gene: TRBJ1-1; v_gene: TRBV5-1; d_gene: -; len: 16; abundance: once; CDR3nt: TGCGCCAGCAGCTCCGGAAACACTATAGAGAACACTGAAGCTTTCTTT; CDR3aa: CASSSGNTIENTEAFF
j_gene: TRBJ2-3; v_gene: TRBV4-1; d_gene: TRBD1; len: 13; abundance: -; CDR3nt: TGCGCCAGCGGTGGACAGGGTGGGGATACGCAGTATTTT; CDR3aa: CASGGQGGDTQYF
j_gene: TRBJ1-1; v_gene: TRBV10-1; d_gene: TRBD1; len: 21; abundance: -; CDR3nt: TGCGCCAGCAGTGAGGGTCGCCACCGTGTCTTACCGGGACAGTGGGACACTGAAGCTTTCTTT; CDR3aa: CASSEGRHRVLPGQWDTEAFF
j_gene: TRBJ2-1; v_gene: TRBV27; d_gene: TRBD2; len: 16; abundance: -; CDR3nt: TGTGCCAGCAGTCCACGGGGGGGGGCCTCCTACAATGAGCAGTTCTTC; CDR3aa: CASSPRGGASYNEQFF
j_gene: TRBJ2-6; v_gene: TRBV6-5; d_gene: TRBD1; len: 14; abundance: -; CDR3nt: TGTGCCAGCAGCCGGCTTGGACAGGGCGGAGTCCTGACTTTC; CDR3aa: CASSRLGQGGVLTF
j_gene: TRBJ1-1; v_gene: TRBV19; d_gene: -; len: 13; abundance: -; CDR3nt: TGTGCCAGTAGCGAGCAGGAGGGCACTGAAGCTTTCTTT; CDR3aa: CASSEQEGTEAFF
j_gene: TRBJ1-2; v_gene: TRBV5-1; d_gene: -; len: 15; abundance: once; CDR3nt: TGCGCCAGCAGCTTGATAGGCAGGGAGATTCAGGGCTACACCTTC; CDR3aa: CASSLIGREIQGYTF
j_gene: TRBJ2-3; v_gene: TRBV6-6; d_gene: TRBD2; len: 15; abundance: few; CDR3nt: TGTGCCAGCAGAAGGACTAGCGGGGGGCCGGATACGCAGTATTTT; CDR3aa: CASRRTSGGPDTQYF
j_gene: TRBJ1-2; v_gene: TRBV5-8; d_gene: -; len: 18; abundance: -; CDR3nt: TGTGCCAGCAGCTTGAAGGGGGTCATCAGAGCTGGGAACTATGGCTACACCTTC; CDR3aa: CASSLKGVIRAGNYGYTF
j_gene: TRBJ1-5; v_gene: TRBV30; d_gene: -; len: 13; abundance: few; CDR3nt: TGTGCCTGGAACAGAAATAGCAATCAGCCCCAGCATTTT; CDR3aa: CAWNRNSNQPQHF
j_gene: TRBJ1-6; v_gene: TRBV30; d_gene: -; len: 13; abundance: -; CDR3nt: TGTGCCTGGAGTGTATCTGATAATTCACCCCTCCACTTT; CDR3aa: CAWSVSDNSPLHF
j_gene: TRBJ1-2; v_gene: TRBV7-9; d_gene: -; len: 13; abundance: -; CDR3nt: TGTGCCAGCAGCCCTCTTCCGCGCTATGGCTACACCTTC; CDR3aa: CASSPLPRYGYTF
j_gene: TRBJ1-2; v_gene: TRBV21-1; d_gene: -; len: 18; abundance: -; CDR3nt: TGTGCCAGCAGCAAGGTTGCCCGGGACAGTCGCCGCCACTATGGCTACACCTTC; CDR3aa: CASSKVARDSRRHYGYTF
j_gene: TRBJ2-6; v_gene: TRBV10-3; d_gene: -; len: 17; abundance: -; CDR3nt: TGTGCCATCAGTGAGTCTAGGACAGCCTCTGGGGCCAACGTCCTGACTTTC; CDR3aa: CAISESRTASGANVLTF
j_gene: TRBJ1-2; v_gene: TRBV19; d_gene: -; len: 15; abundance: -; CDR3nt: TGTGCCAGTAGTTGGGGAAGCCCGGGGATTTATGGCTACACCTTC; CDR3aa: CASSWGSPGIYGYTF
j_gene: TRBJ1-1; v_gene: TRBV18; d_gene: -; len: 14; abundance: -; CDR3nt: TGTGCCAGCTCCCGAGGGGACTCGTGGACTGAAGCTTTCTTT; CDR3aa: CASSRGDSWTEAFF
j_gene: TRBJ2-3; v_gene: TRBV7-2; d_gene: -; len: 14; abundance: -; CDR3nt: TGTGCCAGCAGCTTAGTCGGGGGAACAGATACGCAGTATTTT; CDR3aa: CASSLVGGTDTQYF
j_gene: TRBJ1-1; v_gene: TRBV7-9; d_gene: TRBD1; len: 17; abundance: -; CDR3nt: TGTGCCAGCAGCGTGCCAACAGGGGCTTCCATGAACACTGAAGCTTTCTTT; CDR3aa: CASSVPTGASMNTEAFF
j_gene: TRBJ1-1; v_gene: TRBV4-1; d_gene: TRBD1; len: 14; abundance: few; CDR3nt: TGCGCCAGCAGCCAGGGACAGATGAACACTGAAGCTTTCTTT; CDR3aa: CASSQGQMNTEAFF
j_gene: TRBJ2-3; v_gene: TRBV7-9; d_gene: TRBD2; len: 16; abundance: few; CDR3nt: TGTGCCAGCAGCTCGTCCGGGACTAGCGGTACAGATACGCAGTATTTT; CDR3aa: CASSSSGTSGTDTQYF
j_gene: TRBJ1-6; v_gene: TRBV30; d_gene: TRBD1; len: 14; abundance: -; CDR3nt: TGTGCCTGGAGTTCCGGGACAGCTAATTCACCCCTCCACTTT; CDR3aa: CAWSSGTANSPLHF
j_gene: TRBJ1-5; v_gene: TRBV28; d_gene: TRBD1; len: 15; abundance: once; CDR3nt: TGTGCCAGCAGAGAGGGGACAGTTAGCAATCAGCCCCAGCATTTT; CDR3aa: CASREGTVSNQPQHF
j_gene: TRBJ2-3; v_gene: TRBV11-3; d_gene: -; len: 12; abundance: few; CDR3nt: TGTGCCAGCAGCTTATTGTCAGATACGCAGTATTTT; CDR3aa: CASSLLSDTQYF
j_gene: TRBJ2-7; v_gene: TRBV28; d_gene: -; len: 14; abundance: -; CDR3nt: TGTGCCAGCAGGGGAATGGACAGATCCTACGAGCAGTACTTC; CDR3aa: CASRGMDRSYEQYF
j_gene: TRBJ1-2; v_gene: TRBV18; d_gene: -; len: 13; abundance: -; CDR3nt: TGTGCCAGCTCACCACAGGCGGACTATGGCTACACCTTC; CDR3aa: CASSPQADYGYTF
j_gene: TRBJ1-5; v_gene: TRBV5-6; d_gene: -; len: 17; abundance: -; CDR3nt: TGTGCCAGCAGCCTCTCGTCACAGCCGATTCGGAATCAGCCCCAGCATTTT; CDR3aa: CASSLSSQPIRNQPQHF
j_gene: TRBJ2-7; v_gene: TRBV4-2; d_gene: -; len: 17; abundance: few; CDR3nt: TGTGCCAGCAGCCAAGGGGTTTTAGGGCAGAGCTCCTACGAGCAGTACTTC; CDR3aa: CASSQGVLGQSSYEQYF
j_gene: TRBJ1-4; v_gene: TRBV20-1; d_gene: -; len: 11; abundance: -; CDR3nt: TGCAGTGCTAGAGAGGATGAAAAACTGTTTTTT; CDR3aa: CSAREDEKLFF
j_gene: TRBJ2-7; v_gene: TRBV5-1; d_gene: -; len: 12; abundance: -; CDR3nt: TGCGCCAGCAGCTTGGTACCCTACGAGCAGTACTTC; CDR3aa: CASSLVPYEQYF
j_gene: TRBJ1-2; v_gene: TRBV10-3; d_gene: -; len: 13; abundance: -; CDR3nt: TGTGCCACGAAAGAGGGACTCAACTATGGCTACACCTTC; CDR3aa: CATKEGLNYGYTF
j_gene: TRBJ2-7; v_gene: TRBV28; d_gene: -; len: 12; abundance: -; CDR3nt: TGTGCCAGCTTTTCCCGCGGATACGAGCAGTACTTC; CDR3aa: CASFSRGYEQYF
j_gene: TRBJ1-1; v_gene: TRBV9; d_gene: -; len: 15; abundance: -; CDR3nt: TGTGCCAGCAGCGTCGCCCAGGGTAGTACCACTGAAGCTTTCTTT; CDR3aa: CASSVAQGSTTEAFF
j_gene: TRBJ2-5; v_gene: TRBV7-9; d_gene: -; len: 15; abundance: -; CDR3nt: TGTGCCAGCAGCTTCGAGCGGAGCTATCAAGAGACCCAGTACTTC; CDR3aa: CASSFERSYQETQYF
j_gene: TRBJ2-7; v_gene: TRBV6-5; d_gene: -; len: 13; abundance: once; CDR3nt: TGTGCCAGCAGCCAAGGGATAAACTACGAGCAGTACTTC; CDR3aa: CASSQGINYEQYF
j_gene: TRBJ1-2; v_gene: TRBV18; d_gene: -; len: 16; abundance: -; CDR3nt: TGTGCCAGCTCACCCCAGAGGACAGACAAATTTTATGGCTACACCTTC; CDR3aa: CASSPQRTDKFYGYTF
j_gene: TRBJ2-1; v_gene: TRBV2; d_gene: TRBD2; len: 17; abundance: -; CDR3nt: TGTGCCAGCAGTGGGGGGGGGACTAGCGGGGTCAACAATGAGCAGTTCTTC; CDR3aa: CASSGGGTSGVNNEQFF
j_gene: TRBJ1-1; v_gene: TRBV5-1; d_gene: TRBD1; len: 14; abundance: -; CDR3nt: TGCGCCAGCAGCTCGGGACAGCTGAACACTGAAGCTTTCTTT; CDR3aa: CASSSGQLNTEAFF
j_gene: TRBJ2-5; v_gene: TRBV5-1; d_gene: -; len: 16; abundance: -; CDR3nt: TGCGCCAGCAGCTCGGGACGCCAGCCGGGGCAAGAGACCCAGTACTTC; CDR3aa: CASSSGRQPGQETQYF
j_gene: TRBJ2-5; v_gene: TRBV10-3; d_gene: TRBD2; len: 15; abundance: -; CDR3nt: TGTGCCATCAGTGGCGAGCGGGGGGTACAAGAGACCCAGTACTTC; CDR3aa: CAISGERGVQETQYF
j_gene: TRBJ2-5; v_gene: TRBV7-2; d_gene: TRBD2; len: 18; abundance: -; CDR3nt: TGTGCCAGCAGCATCAGCACTAGCGGGGGGGCTTTGAGGGAGACCCAGTACTTC; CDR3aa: CASSISTSGGALRETQYF
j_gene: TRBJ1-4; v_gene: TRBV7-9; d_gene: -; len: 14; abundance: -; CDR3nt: TGTGCCAGCAGCTCCGGGACCCTTGGGGAAAAACTGTTTTTT; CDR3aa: CASSSGTLGEKLFF
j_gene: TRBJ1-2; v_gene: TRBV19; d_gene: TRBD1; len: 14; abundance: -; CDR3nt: TGTGCCAGTAGTAAGGGGGCAGGCGGGTATGGCTACACCTTC; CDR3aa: CASSKGAGGYGYTF
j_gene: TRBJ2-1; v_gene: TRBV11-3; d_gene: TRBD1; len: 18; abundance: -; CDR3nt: TGTGCCAGCATAAATACCTTCCGGGACAGCCGTTTTTTGAATGAGCAGTTCTTC; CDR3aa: CASINTFRDSRFLNEQFF
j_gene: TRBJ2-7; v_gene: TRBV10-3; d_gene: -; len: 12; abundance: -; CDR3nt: TGTGCCATCACGGACAGCTCCTACGAGCAGTACTTC; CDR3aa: CAITDSSYEQYF
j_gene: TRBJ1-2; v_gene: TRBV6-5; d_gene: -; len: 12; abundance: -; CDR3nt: TGTGCCAGCTGGGAAGTGGCGGAAGGCTACACCTTC; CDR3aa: CASWEVAEGYTF